These T cell receptor beta chains were read from a single sample in a study of blood T cell repertoires in COVID-19. Sequencing used immunoSEQ multiplex PCR; TCRdb keeps in-frame clones, though not all of them. The sample records about 270,000 clones, around 86% being singletons. The sample was peripheral blood. These receptors were taken from a middle-aged man who had recovered from COVID-19. CDR3s include the opening cysteine and the closing phenylalanine or tryptophan. D genes are given only for firm matches. Size values are once, few and many counts, or a class for expanded clones, and some rows have none.

j_call: TRBJ2-2; v_call: TRBV19; clone_size: once; d_call: -; cdr3_nt: TGTGCCAGTAGTACAGACTCCTTCACCGGGGAGCTGTTTTTT; cdr3_aa: CASSTDSFTGELFF
j_call: TRBJ2-7; v_call: TRBV7-9; clone_size: -; d_call: TRBD1; cdr3_nt: TGTGCCAGCAGCACCCCCACCCACCCCCCTCCAGACAGGGCGTACGAGCAGTACTTC; cdr3_aa: CASSTPTHPPPDRAYEQYF
j_call: TRBJ2-2; v_call: TRBV27; clone_size: -; d_call: TRBD2; cdr3_nt: TGTGCCAGCAGTCTCATTCCGGGGGGGACTTCGGCCCGGGAGCTGTTTTTT; cdr3_aa: CASSLIPGGTSARELFF
j_call: TRBJ1-4; v_call: TRBV5-1; clone_size: -; d_call: -; cdr3_nt: TGCGCCAGCAGCCCCCTGGCGAGCGGTAATGAAAAACTGTTTTTT; cdr3_aa: CASSPLASGNEKLFF
j_call: TRBJ2-5; v_call: TRBV27; clone_size: many; d_call: -; cdr3_nt: TGTGCCAGCAGTCGAGTAGTACAGGAGACCCAGTACTTC; cdr3_aa: CASSRVVQETQYF
j_call: TRBJ2-5; v_call: TRBV29-1; clone_size: -; d_call: -; cdr3_nt: TGCAGCGTTGATCTATCAACAAGAAAAGGGGCGGGAACGGAGACCCAGTACTTC; cdr3_aa: CSVDLSTRKGAGTETQYF
j_call: TRBJ2-2; v_call: TRBV9; clone_size: -; d_call: TRBD2; cdr3_nt: TGTGCCAGCAGCAGAGGACTAGCGGGAAGTAGTGACACCGGGGAGCTGTTTTTT; cdr3_aa: CASSRGLAGSSDTGELFF
j_call: TRBJ1-3; v_call: TRBV25-1; clone_size: few; d_call: -; cdr3_nt: TGTGCCAGCAGTGAAGAACACACTGGAAACACCATATATTTT; cdr3_aa: CASSEEHTGNTIYF
j_call: TRBJ2-2; v_call: TRBV6-6; clone_size: -; d_call: -; cdr3_nt: TGTGCCAGCAGTAGAACAGGGGGGGGCGGGGAGCTGTTTTTT; cdr3_aa: CASSRTGGGGELFF
j_call: TRBJ2-1; v_call: TRBV7-6; clone_size: -; d_call: TRBD2; cdr3_nt: TGTGCCAGCAGCTCCTCTAGCGGACTAACTCTCAATGAGCAGTTCTTC; cdr3_aa: CASSSSSGLTLNEQFF
j_call: TRBJ2-1; v_call: TRBV5-6; clone_size: -; d_call: -; cdr3_nt: TGTGCCAGCGATCGGGTCGGGGTGGAGAACAATGAGCAGTTCTTC; cdr3_aa: CASDRVGVENNEQFF
j_call: TRBJ1-4; v_call: TRBV10-3; clone_size: -; d_call: -; cdr3_nt: TGTGCCACTCGACAGACGTTCTCTGAAAAACTGTTTTTT; cdr3_aa: CATRQTFSEKLFF
j_call: TRBJ1-1; v_call: TRBV12-3/TRBV12-4; clone_size: -; d_call: -; cdr3_nt: TGTGCCAGCACACGGGAGGTCAACACTGAAGCTTTCTTT; cdr3_aa: CASTREVNTEAFF